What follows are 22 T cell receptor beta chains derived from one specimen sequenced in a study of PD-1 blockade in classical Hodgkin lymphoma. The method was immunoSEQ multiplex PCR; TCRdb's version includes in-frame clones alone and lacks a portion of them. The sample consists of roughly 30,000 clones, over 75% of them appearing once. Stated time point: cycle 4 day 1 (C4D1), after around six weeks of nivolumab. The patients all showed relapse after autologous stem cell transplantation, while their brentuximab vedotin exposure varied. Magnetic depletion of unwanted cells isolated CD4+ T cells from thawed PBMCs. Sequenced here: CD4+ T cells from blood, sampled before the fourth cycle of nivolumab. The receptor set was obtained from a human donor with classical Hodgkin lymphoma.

CDR3 DNA sequence: TGCGCCAGCAGCTCCGGACAGGGGAGCCAAGAGACCCAGTACTTC. It encodes CASSSGQGSQETQYF. The chain carries TRBV5-1 and TRBJ2-5, with 9 bases lining up with TRBD1. CDR1 SGHRS and CDR2 YFSETQ come from the germline V gene. Trimming cost V 3 bases and J 1 base; bases outside gene matches: 4. This CDR3 region has 15 residues.

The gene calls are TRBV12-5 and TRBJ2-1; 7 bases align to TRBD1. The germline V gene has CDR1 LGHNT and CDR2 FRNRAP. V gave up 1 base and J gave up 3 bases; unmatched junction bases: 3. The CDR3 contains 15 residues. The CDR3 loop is CASGLGDRFYNEQFF. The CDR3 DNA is TGTGCTAGTGGTTTGGGGGACAGATTCTACAATGAGCAGTTCTTC. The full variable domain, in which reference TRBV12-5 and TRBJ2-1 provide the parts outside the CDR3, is DARVTQTPRHKVTEMGQEVTMRCQPILGHNTVFWYRQTMMQGLELLAYFRNRAPLDDSGMPKDRFSAEMPDATLATLKIQPSEPRDSAVYFCASGLGDRFYNEQFFGPGTRLTVL.

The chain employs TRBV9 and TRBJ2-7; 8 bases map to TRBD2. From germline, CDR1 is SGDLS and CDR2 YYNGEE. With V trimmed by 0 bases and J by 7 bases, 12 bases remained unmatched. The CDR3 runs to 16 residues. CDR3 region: CASSVGRGGLQGEQYF. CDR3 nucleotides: TGTGCCAGCAGCGTAGGCCGGGGGGGCCTCCAAGGGGAGCAGTACTTC.

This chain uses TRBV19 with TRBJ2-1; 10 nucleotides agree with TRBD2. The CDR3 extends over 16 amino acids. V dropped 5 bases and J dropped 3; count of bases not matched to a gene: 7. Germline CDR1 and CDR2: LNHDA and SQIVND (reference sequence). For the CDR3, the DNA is TGTGCCAGTAGTTTTTTTAGCGGGGGGAGCTACAATGAGCAGTTCTTC. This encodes CASSFFSGGSYNEQFF.

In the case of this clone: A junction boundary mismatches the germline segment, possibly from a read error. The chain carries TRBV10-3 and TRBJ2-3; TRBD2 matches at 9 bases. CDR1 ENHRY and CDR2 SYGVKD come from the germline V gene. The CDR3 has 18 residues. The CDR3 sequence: CAISVSSLAGGSTATQYF. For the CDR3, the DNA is TGTGCCATCAGTGTGTCGTCTCTGGCGGGAGGGTCCACAGCTACGCAGTATTTT.

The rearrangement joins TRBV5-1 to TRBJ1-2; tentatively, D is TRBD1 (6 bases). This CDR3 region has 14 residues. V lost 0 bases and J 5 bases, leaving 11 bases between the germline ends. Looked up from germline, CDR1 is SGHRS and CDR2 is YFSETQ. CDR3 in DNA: TGCGCCAGCAGCTTGGTAGGGGGGGAGTATGGCTACACCTTC. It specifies CASSLVGGEYGYTF.

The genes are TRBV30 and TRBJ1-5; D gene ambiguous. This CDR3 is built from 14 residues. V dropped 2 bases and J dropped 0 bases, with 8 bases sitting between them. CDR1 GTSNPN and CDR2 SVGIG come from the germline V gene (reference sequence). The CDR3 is CAWSNQISNQPQHF. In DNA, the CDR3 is TGTGCCTGGAGTAACCAAATTAGCAATCAGCCCCAGCATTTT.

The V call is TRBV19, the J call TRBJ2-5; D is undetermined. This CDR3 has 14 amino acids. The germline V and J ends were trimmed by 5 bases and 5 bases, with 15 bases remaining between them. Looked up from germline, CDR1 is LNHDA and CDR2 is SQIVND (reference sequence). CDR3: CASSLQTSHETQYF. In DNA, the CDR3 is TGTGCCAGTAGTCTCCAGACAAGCCATGAGACCCAGTACTTC.

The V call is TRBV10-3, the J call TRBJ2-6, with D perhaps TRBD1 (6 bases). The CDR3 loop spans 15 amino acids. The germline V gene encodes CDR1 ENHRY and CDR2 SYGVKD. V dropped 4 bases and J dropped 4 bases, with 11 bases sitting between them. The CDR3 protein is CAISAQGPGANVLTF. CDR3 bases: TGTGCCATCAGTGCCCAGGGGCCCGGGGCCAACGTCCTGACTTTC.

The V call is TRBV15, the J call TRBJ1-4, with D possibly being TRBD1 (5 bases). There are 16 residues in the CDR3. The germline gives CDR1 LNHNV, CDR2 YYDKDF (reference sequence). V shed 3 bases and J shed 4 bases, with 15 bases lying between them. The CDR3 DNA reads TGTGCCACCAGCAGGGGGGACGGGGAATATAATGAAAAACTGTTTTTT. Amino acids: CATSRGDGEYNEKLFF.

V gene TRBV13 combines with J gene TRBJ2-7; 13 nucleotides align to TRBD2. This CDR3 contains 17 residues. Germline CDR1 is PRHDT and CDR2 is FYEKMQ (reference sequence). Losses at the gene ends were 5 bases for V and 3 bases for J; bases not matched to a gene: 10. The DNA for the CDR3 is TGTGCCAGCAGCCAGACCCCGACTAGCGGGAGGAACTACGAGCAGTACTTC. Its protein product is CASSQTPTSGRNYEQYF.

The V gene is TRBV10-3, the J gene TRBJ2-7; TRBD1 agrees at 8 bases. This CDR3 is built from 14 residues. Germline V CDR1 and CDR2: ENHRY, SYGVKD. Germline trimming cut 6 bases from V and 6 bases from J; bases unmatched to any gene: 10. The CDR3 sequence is CAIRDRQGPGEQYF. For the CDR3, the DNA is TGTGCCATCAGGGATCGACAGGGGCCAGGCGAGCAGTACTTC.

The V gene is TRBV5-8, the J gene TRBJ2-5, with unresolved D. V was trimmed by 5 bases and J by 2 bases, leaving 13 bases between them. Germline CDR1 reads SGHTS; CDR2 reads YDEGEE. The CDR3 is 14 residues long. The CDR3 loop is CASRPSIIQETQYF. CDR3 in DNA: TGTGCCAGCAGACCCTCGATAATACAAGAGACCCAGTACTTC.

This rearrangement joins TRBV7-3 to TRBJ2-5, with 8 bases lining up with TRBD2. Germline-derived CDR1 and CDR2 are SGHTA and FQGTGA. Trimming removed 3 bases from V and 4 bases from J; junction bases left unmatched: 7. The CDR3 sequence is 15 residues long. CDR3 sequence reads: CASSFLPGRGETQYF. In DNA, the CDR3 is TGTGCCAGCAGCTTCCTCCCCGGGAGGGGAGAGACCCAGTACTTC.

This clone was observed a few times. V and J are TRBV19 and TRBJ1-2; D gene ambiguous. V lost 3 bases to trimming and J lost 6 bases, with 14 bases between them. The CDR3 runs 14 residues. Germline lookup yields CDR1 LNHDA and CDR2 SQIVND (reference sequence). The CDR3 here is CASSMSSLRHGYTF. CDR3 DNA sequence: TGTGCCAGTAGTATGAGCTCCCTGCGCCATGGCTACACCTTC.

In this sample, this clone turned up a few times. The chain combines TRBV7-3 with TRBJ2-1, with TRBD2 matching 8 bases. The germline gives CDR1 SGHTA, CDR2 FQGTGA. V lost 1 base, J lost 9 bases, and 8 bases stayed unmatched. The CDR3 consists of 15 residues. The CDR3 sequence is CASSLSGGPYVEQFF. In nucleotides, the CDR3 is TGTGCCAGCAGCTTAAGCGGGGGGCCCTACGTTGAGCAGTTCTTC.

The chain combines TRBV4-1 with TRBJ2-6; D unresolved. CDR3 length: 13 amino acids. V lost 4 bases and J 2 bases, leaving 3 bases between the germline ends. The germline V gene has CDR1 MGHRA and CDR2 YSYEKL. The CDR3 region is CASSLPGANVLTF. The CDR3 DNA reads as TGCGCCAGCAGCCTCCCTGGGGCCAACGTCCTGACTTTC.

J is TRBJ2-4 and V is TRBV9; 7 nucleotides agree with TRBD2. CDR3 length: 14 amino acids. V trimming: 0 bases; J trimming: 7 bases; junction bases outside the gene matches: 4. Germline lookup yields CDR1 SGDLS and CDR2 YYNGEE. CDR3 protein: CASSVGERDNIQYF. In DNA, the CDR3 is TGTGCCAGCAGCGTAGGGGAGCGGGATAACATTCAGTACTTC.

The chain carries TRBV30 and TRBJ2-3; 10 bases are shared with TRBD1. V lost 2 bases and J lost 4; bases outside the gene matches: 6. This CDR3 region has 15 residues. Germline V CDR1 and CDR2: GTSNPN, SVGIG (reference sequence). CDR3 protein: CAWSSGTGAPDTQYF. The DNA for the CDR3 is TGTGCCTGGAGTTCCGGGACAGGGGCTCCAGATACGCAGTATTTT.

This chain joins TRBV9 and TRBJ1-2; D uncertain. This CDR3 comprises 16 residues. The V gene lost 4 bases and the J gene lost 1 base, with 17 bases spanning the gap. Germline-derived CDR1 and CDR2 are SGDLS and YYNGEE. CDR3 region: CASSPSLPGFNYGYTF. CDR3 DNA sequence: TGTGCCAGCAGCCCCTCCCTCCCAGGATTTAACTATGGCTACACCTTC.

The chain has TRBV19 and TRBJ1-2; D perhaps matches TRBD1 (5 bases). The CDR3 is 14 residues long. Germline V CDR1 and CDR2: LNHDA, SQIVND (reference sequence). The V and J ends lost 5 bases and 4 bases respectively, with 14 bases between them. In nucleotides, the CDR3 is TGTGCCAGTAGTCTCGATGAGGGACTCTATGGCTACACCTTC. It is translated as CASSLDEGLYGYTF. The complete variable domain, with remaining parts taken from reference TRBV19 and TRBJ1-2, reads DGGITQSPKYLFRKEGQNVTLSCEQNLNHDAMYWYRQDPGQGLRLIYYSQIVNDFQKGDIAEGYSVSREKKESFPLTVTSAQKNPTAFYLCASSLDEGLYGYTFGSGTRLTVV.

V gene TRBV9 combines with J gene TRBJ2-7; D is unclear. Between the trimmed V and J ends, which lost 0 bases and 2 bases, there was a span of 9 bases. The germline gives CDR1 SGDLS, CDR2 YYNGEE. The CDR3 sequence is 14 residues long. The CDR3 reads CASSVDVDTYEQYF. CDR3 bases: TGTGCCAGCAGCGTAGATGTCGACACCTACGAGCAGTACTTC.